The rows below give T cell receptor beta chains drawn from one sample of a study of blood T cell repertoires in COVID-19. Assay used: immunoSEQ multiplex PCR; TCRdb lists only in-frame clones, some missing. The sample has tens of thousands of clones; about four fifths are singletons. Sequencing used peripheral blood. These receptors all come from a man in his 70s with acute or convalescent COVID-19. Both conserved end residues are part of each CDR3. The D gene is left open where the match is weak. A clone size is listed for some rows: how often the clone was seen (once, few, many), or a class if it is expanded.

>TRBV7-9|.|TRBJ2-7|.
CASSLFWSREYF
TGTGCCAGCAGCTTATTTTGGAGTCGTGAGTACTTC
>TRBV29-1|.|TRBJ2-2|.
CSVDNLNTGELFF
TGCAGCGTTGACAATTTGAACACCGGGGAGCTGTTTTTT
>TRBV6-5|.|TRBJ2-5|.
CASSLRETQYF
TGTGCCAGCAGTTTGCGGGAGACCCAGTACTTC
>TRBV14|TRBD1|TRBJ1-4|few
CASSQAFTGGPTNEKLFF
TGTGCCAGCAGCCAAGCTTTCACAGGGGGACCAACTAATGAAAAACTGTTTTTT
>TRBV5-6|.|TRBJ2-7|.
CASSLYQVLRYEQYF
TGTGCCAGCAGCTTGTATCAGGTTTTACGCTACGAGCAGTACTTC
>TRBV10-3|TRBD1|TRBJ2-3|.
CAISTDRDTDTQYF
TGTGCCATCAGTACGGACAGGGACACAGATACGCAGTATTTT
>TRBV5-1|TRBD1|TRBJ1-4|many
CASSLSGGNEKLFF
TGCGCCAGCAGCTTGTCAGGGGGTAATGAAAAACTGTTTTTT
>TRBV5-1|TRBD1|TRBJ2-1|.
CASSWGQGARNEQFF
TGCGCCAGCAGCTGGGGACAGGGGGCTCGTAATGAGCAGTTCTTC
>TRBV19|.|TRBJ2-5|.
CASRQGETQYF
TGTGCCAGTCGCCAGGGGGAGACCCAGTACTTC
>TRBV19|.|TRBJ1-4|.
CASRKEGATNEKLFF
TGTGCCAGTAGAAAAGAAGGGGCAACTAATGAAAAACTGTTTTTT
>TRBV18|.|TRBJ1-2|.
CASSPPLGDTNYGYTF
TGTGCCAGCTCACCACCGTTAGGGGACACTAACTATGGCTACACCTTC
>TRBV6-5|.|TRBJ2-5|.
CASSSTDGSRRETQYF
TGTGCCAGCAGTTCCACCGACGGGTCTAGACGAGAGACCCAGTACTTC
>TRBV19|TRBD1|TRBJ1-2|.
CASSPGTDVYGYTF
TGTGCCAGTAGTCCCGGGACAGACGTCTATGGCTACACCTTC
>TRBV19|.|TRBJ1-4|.
CASRKGHGNEKLFF
TGTGCCAGTAGAAAAGGACACGGTAATGAAAAACTGTTTTTT
>TRBV28|.|TRBJ1-5|few
CASSPTEVGNQPQHF
TGTGCCAGCAGTCCAACGGAGGTGGGCAATCAGCCCCAGCATTTT
>TRBV7-2|TRBD2|TRBJ2-1|.
CASSLNGGRAGGEQFF
TGTGCCAGCAGCTTAAACGGCGGGAGGGCAGGGGGAGAGCAGTTCTTC
>TRBV9|.|TRBJ2-3|.
CASSVVSTDTQYF
TGTGCCAGCAGCGTAGTCTCCACAGATACGCAGTATTTT
>TRBV28|TRBD2|TRBJ2-3|.
CASSEAGGRGTDTQYF
TGTGCCAGCAGCGAAGCGGGAGGTCGCGGCACAGATACGCAGTATTTT
>TRBV5-1|TRBD2|TRBJ2-7|.
CASSFLAESSYEQYF
TGCGCCAGCAGCTTTCTAGCGGAATCCTCCTACGAGCAGTACTTC
>TRBV18|TRBD2|TRBJ2-7|medium-sized
CASSPFLGEGLDEQYF
TGTGCCAGCTCACCTTTTTTGGGGGAGGGTCTCGACGAGCAGTACTTC
>TRBV10-3|TRBD2|TRBJ2-7|.
CAISAAREGPNEQYF
TGTGCCATCAGTGCCGCACGGGAGGGCCCCAACGAGCAGTACTTC
>TRBV28|.|TRBJ2-5|.
CATRGAGNGETQYF
TGTGCCACCAGGGGGGCTGGGAATGGGGAGACCCAGTACTTC
>TRBV6-5|.|TRBJ2-7|.
CASSTNPGVYEQYF
TGTGCCAGCAGTACTAACCCCGGGGTATACGAGCAGTACTTC
>TRBV10-2|.|TRBJ1-2|.
CASSSHMGGGYTF
TGCGCCAGCAGCTCCCACATGGGAGGTGGCTACACCTTC
>TRBV7-2|.|TRBJ2-1|.
CASQASRTAYNEQFF
TGTGCCAGCCAAGCGTCCCGAACGGCCTACAATGAGCAGTTCTTC
>TRBV10-1|TRBD2|TRBJ2-3|.
CASSESSPSGNDGAQYF
TGCGCCAGCAGTGAGTCGTCGCCTAGCGGGAACGATGGGGCGCAGTATTTT
>TRBV5-6|TRBD1|TRBJ1-5|.
CASSLGTGTVQPQHF
TGTGCCAGCAGCTTGGGGACAGGGACGGTTCAGCCCCAGCATTTT
>TRBV15|.|TRBJ2-7|.
CATSRDRGYEQYF
TGTGCCACCAGCAGAGATCGGGGCTACGAGCAGTACTTC
>TRBV4-2|.|TRBJ2-7|.
CASSQDEQGIYEQYF
TGTGCCAGCAGCCAAGACGAACAGGGAATCTACGAGCAGTACTTC
>TRBV19|.|TRBJ2-1|.
CASSQGSEQFF
TGTGCCAGTAGCCAGGGTAGTGAGCAGTTCTTC
>TRBV5-4|TRBD1|TRBJ1-1|.
CASSRKTGTGGSEAFF
TGTGCCAGCAGCCGAAAAACCGGGACAGGGGGTTCTGAAGCTTTCTTT
>TRBV7-2|TRBD1|TRBJ1-3|.
CASSFPTGTGNTIYF
TGTGCCAGCAGCTTCCCGACAGGGACTGGAAACACCATATATTTT
>TRBV11-3|TRBD2|TRBJ2-2|.
CASSPTSGSTGELFF
TGTGCCAGCAGCCCAACTAGCGGGAGCACCGGGGAGCTGTTTTTT
>TRBV7-9|.|TRBJ1-5|.
CASSLGASNQPQHF
TGTGCCAGCAGCTTAGGGGCTAGCAATCAGCCCCAGCATTTT
>TRBV5-4|.|TRBJ2-5|.
CASSLAGVGETQYF
TGTGCCAGCAGCTTGGCGGGGGTCGGCGAGACCCAGTACTTC
>TRBV27|.|TRBJ2-1|.
CASSLSGNYNEQFF
TGTGCCAGCAGTTTGTCAGGAAACTACAATGAGCAGTTCTTC
>TRBV15|.|TRBJ1-5|.
CATSRDQQDSNQPQHF
TGTGCCACCAGCAGAGATCAGCAGGATAGCAATCAGCCCCAGCATTTT
>TRBV7-3|.|TRBJ1-1|.
CASSLVSGERAFF
TGTGCCAGCAGCTTAGTTTCGGGGGAACGAGCTTTCTTT
>TRBV29-1|.|TRBJ1-2|.
CSAEENWANYGYTF
TGCAGCGCCGAGGAGAACTGGGCTAACTATGGCTACACCTTC
>TRBV19|.|TRBJ1-2|.
CASEGYYSNGYTF
TGTGCCAGTGAGGGATATTACAGCAATGGCTACACCTTC
>TRBV11-1|TRBD1|TRBJ1-1|.
CASSLALQGLGSEAFF
TGTGCCAGCAGCTTAGCTCTACAGGGGTTGGGCTCTGAAGCTTTCTTT
>TRBV19|TRBD2|TRBJ2-3|.
CASSTTGLTTDTQYF
TGTGCCAGTAGTACGACGGGACTAACCACAGATACGCAGTATTTT
>TRBV19|TRBD1|TRBJ2-7|.
CASKTGTGDGEQYF
TGTGCCAGTAAAACCGGGACAGGGGACGGCGAGCAGTACTTC
>TRBV10-3|TRBD1|TRBJ1-1|.
CAISESVGTANEAFF
TGTGCCATCAGTGAGTCGGTTGGGACAGCAAATGAAGCTTTCTTT
>TRBV30|.|TRBJ1-1|.
CAWGAFVVPTMNTEAFF
TGTGCCTGGGGAGCTTTCGTGGTCCCGACTATGAACACTGAAGCTTTCTTT
>TRBV18|TRBD1|TRBJ2-5|.
CASSPPDRGLWETQYF
TGTGCCAGCTCACCCCCCGACAGGGGGCTTTGGGAGACCCAGTACTTC
>TRBV7-2|.|TRBJ2-7|.
CASSLGYSGKGISYEQYF
TGTGCCAGCAGCTTAGGATATAGCGGCAAGGGGATCTCCTACGAGCAGTACTTC
>TRBV2|.|TRBJ1-1|.
CASSGSQGTEAFF
TGTGCCAGCAGTGGGTCACAGGGCACTGAAGCTTTCTTT
>TRBV6-5|TRBD1|TRBJ1-4|.
CASRLGTGNEKLFF
TGTGCCAGCAGACTCGGGACAGGGAATGAAAAACTGTTTTTT
>TRBV19|TRBD1|TRBJ2-3|.
CASSMHRGDTDTQYF
TGTGCCAGTAGTATGCACAGGGGTGACACAGATACGCAGTATTTT
>TRBV11-2|.|TRBJ1-5|few
CASSSGFNQPQHF
TGTGCCAGCAGCTCGGGTTTCAATCAGCCCCAGCATTTT
>TRBV24-1|TRBD1|TRBJ1-2|.
CATSRTGESYGYTF
TGTGCCACCAGCAGGACAGGGGAGAGCTATGGCTACACCTTC
>TRBV6-2/TRBV6-3|.|TRBJ1-1|once
CASSEGRGTEAFF
TGTGCCAGCAGCGAGGGGCGGGGCACTGAAGCTTTCTTT
>TRBV27|.|TRBJ1-6|.
CASSLRGRGGSPLHF
TGTGCCAGCAGTTTACGGGGAAGGGGGGGATCACCCCTCCACTTT